Following are 22 T cell receptor beta chains from one sample sequenced in a study of cytomegalovirus exposure and HLA in healthy donors. Researchers ran the PCR with 60 Vbeta and 13 Jbeta primers. Repertoires were generated with immunoSEQ multiplex PCR, while TCRdb's copy carries only in-frame clones and drops some. In the table there are roughly 170,000 clones, roughly 80% of which are singletons. Sequencing input: PBMCs. These receptors were collected from a man aged 30 to 39 in good health and CMV-seronegative.

The chain employs TRBV10-2 and TRBJ2-7; perhaps TRBD1 as D (6 bases). V lost 2 bases, J lost 1 base, and 15 bases lay in between. The CDR3 totals 16 residues. Germline CDR1 and CDR2: WSHSY and SAAADI. CDR3 nucleotides: TGCGCCAGCAGTGAGATCACCAGGGGTTATTCCTACGAGCAGTACTTC. Translating gives CASSEITRGYSYEQYF.

This sequence joins TRBV6-5 and TRBJ2-1; maybe TRBD1 (5 bases). The CDR3 consists of 15 residues. Trimming pared 5 bases from V and 0 bases from J, leaving 11 bases between. Germline V gives CDR1 MNHEY, CDR2 SVGAGI. The CDR3 bases are TGTGCCAGCAGTCCGACAGCGACCTCCTACAATGAGCAGTTCTTC. This codes for CASSPTATSYNEQFF.

The rearrangement joins TRBV19 to TRBJ2-5, with D perhaps TRBD2 (6 bases). Germline loops: CDR1 LNHDA, CDR2 SQIVND (reference sequence). The CDR3 covers 16 residues. Trimming took 6 bases from V and 2 from J, leaving 19 bases between them. The CDR3 DNA reads TGTGCCAGTAGCAGACCTTCTGCCAGCGGGCAAGAGACCCAGTACTTC. Its translation is CASSRPSASGQETQYF.

This clone has a handful of counts. The rearrangement links TRBV5-6 to TRBJ2-2; a weak D match, TRBD2 (6 bases). The V end was cut by 0 bases, the J end by 2 bases, with 14 bases between. The CDR3 totals 17 residues. Germline CDR1 reads SGHDT; CDR2 reads YYEEEE. CDR3 coding DNA: TGTGCCAGCAGCTTGGTGCTAGCGAGCAGTAACACCGGGGAGCTGTTTTTT. Translation gives CASSLVLASSNTGELFF.

The chain employs TRBV19 and TRBJ2-7, with D perhaps matching TRBD2 (6 bases). This CDR3 has 16 amino acids. Germline V gives CDR1 LNHDA, CDR2 SQIVND (reference sequence). V was trimmed by 0 bases and J by 4 bases, leaving 16 bases between them. CDR3 coding DNA: TGTGCCAGTAGTATAGAGGCGGGCCGGGAGAGGTACGAGCAGTACTTC. It translates to CASSIEAGRERYEQYF. Full variable domain (missing parts from reference TRBV19 and TRBJ2-7): DGGITQSPKYLFRKEGQNVTLSCEQNLNHDAMYWYRQDPGQGLRLIYYSQIVNDFQKGDIAEGYSVSREKKESFPLTVTSAQKNPTAFYLCASSIEAGRERYEQYFGPGTRLTVT.

A few counts support this clone. The chain is built from TRBV11-3 and TRBJ2-1, with 8 bases that match TRBD1. Germline V lookup: CDR1 SGHNT, CDR2 YENEEA. V was pared by 4 bases and J by 6 bases, with 8 bases of the junction left unmatched. The CDR3 is made up of 15 amino acids. The CDR3 sequence: CASSWGTGFLNEQFF. As DNA, the CDR3 is TGTGCCAGCAGCTGGGGGACAGGTTTCCTCAATGAGCAGTTCTTC.

The CDR3 sequence: CASSPASGGAYEQFF. The CDR3 region has the DNA TGTGCCAGCAGCCCCGCTAGCGGGGGGGCCTATGAGCAGTTCTTC. This sequence joins TRBV7-3 and TRBJ2-1; 12 bases map to TRBD2. The ends lost 5 bases at V and 8 bases at J; junction bases unmatched: 7. The CDR3 is 15 amino acids. The germline V gene encodes CDR1 SGHTA and CDR2 FQGTGA.

The rearrangement uses TRBV19 and TRBJ1-2, with a tentative D call TRBD1 (6 bases). Germline assignment: CDR1 LNHDA and CDR2 SQIVND (reference sequence). The V end lost 8 bases, the J end lost 7 bases, and 23 bases lay between the germline ends. CDR3 size: 15 residues. CDR3 loop: CASRQEQGRFAGYTF. DNA for the CDR3: TGTGCCAGTCGCCAAGAACAGGGAAGATTTGCTGGCTACACCTTC.

This rearrangement joins TRBV19 to TRBJ2-1, with D possibly matching TRBD1 (6 bases). Deletions cut 3 bases from V and 7 bases from J, with 13 bases between. The CDR3 contains 14 residues. Germline-derived CDR1 and CDR2 are LNHDA and SQIVND (reference sequence). CDR3 nucleotides: TGTGCCAGTAGTATTAGGGACAAATGGAATGAGCAGTTCTTC. This translates into CASSIRDKWNEQFF.

The chain is built from TRBV5-6 and TRBJ1-6; D is possibly TRBD1 (5 bases). The V end was cut by 4 bases, the J end by 9 bases, with 20 bases between. The CDR3 sequence is 16 residues long. Germline CDR1 reads SGHDT; CDR2 reads YYEEEE. CDR3 sequence (DNA): TGTGCCAGCAGCCTTGGTTTGAGACAGTCATCTTCACCCCTCCACTTT. Protein: CASSLGLRQSSSPLHF.

This clone was seen only once. V gene TRBV28 combines with J gene TRBJ2-7, with 9 bases aligning to TRBD1. The CDR3 runs to 13 residues. V shed 3 bases, J shed 3 bases, and the junction held 0 bases outside the gene matches. CDR1 MDHEN and CDR2 SYDVKM come from the germline V gene. CDR3: CASSLTGGYEQYF. The CDR3 DNA reads TGTGCCAGCAGTTTGACAGGGGGCTACGAGCAGTACTTC.

The chain uses TRBV21-1 and TRBJ1-5; no DNA check was done on the table's D call, TRBD1. TRBV21-1 is a listed pseudogene. This CDR3 contains 14 residues. This chain's CDR3 is CASSKGTDNQPQHF. The CDR3 coding sequence is TGTGCCAGCAGCAAAGGGACAGACAATCAGCCCCAGCATTTT.

The rearrangement joins TRBV30 to TRBJ2-1; D is uncertain. The CDR3 consists of 14 residues. V was shortened by 0 bases and J by 8 bases, with 14 bases between the two germline ends. The germline gives CDR1 GTSNPN, CDR2 SVGIG (reference sequence). Written as DNA, the CDR3 is TGTGCCTGGAGTGTAAGTAGTTTTAACCATGAGCAGTTCTTC. The encoded protein is CAWSVSSFNHEQFF.

This chain uses TRBV25-1 with TRBJ2-3, with a tentative D call TRBD1 (6 bases). The germline V and J ends were trimmed by 3 bases and 6 bases, with 19 bases remaining between them. This CDR3 comprises 16 residues. Germline assignment: CDR1 MGHDK and CDR2 SYGVNS. Written as DNA, the CDR3 is TGTGCCAGCAGTGACGTGAGGCAGGGGTATGCTGATACGCAGTATTTT. This codes for CASSDVRQGYADTQYF.

The rearrangement links TRBV7-9 to TRBJ2-7; D is perhaps TRBD2 (5 bases). The length of the CDR3 is 12 residues. Germline V gene lookup returns CDR1 SEHNR and CDR2 FQNEAQ (reference sequence). Trimming left V 5 bases short and J 7 bases short, with 12 bases between. CDR3 bases: TGTGCCAGCAGCCCAGGACTCCCGGAGCAGTACTTC. Encoded protein: CASSPGLPEQYF.

The chain couples TRBV7-2 to TRBJ1-1, with D hard to call. V dropped 3 bases and J dropped 1 base, with 9 bases sitting between them. The CDR3 extends over 14 amino acids. CDR1 and CDR2 (germline): SGHTA, FQGNSA. CDR3 nucleotides: TGTGCCAGCAGCTTTGTGTCGGGGAACACTGAAGCTTTCTTT. Translation gives CASSFVSGNTEAFF. Full variable domain (rest looked up from reference TRBV7-2 and TRBJ1-1): GAGVSQSPSNKVTEKGKDVELRCDPISGHTALYWYRQSLGQGLEFLIYFQGNSAPDKSGLPSDRFSAERTGGSVSTLTIQRTQQEDSAVYLCASSFVSGNTEAFFGQGTRLTVV.

The rearrangement uses TRBV6-6 and TRBJ1-1, with a tentative D call TRBD1 (6 bases). Trimming shortened V by 8 bases and J by 0 bases, and 10 bases separated the two germline ends. The CDR3 spans 13 residues. CDR1 and CDR2 (germline): MNHNY, SVGAGI (reference sequence). CDR3 region: CASGGRVNTEAFF. In DNA form, the CDR3 reads TGTGCCAGCGGGGGCAGGGTGAACACTGAAGCTTTCTTT.

The rearrangement uses TRBV6-5 and TRBJ1-2; 10 bases are shared with TRBD1. This CDR3 is built from 14 residues. Trimming removed 6 bases from V and 7 bases from J; junction bases left unmatched: 8. CDR1 MNHEY and CDR2 SVGAGI come from the germline V gene. CDR3 loop: CASRSGQGVGGYTF. As DNA, the CDR3 is TGTGCCAGCAGGTCAGGACAGGGGGTCGGTGGCTACACCTTC.

The chain employs TRBV7-9 and TRBJ1-1, with a weak D call TRBD1 (6 bases). This CDR3 spans 13 amino acids. The V gene lost 5 bases and the J gene lost 7 bases, with 14 bases spanning the gap. The germline gives CDR1 SEHNR, CDR2 FQNEAQ (reference sequence). The CDR3 sequence is CASSPRDNDEAFF. For the CDR3, the DNA is TGTGCCAGCAGCCCCCGGGACAATGATGAAGCTTTCTTT.

This rearrangement joins TRBV27 to TRBJ2-5; 8 bases line up with TRBD1. Germline CDR1 and CDR2: MNHEY and SMNVEV (reference sequence). The CDR3 spans 16 residues. Losses at the gene ends were 1 base for V and 1 base for J; bases not matched to a gene: 5. The CDR3: CASSLWSGGPQETQYF. The CDR3 DNA sequence: TGTGCCAGCAGTTTATGGTCAGGGGGCCCCCAAGAGACCCAGTACTTC.

This rearrangement joins TRBV27 to TRBJ1-6, with 9 bases that match TRBD1. Germline CDR1 is MNHEY and CDR2 is SMNVEV (reference sequence). CDR3 length equals 17 residues. Trimming at V came to 3 bases and at J to 4 bases, leaving 7 bases not matched to a gene. CDR3 loop: CASSFWRDRAYNSPLHF. In DNA form, the CDR3 reads TGTGCCAGCAGTTTTTGGAGGGACAGGGCTTATAATTCACCCCTCCACTTT.

A few counts support this clone. V usage is TRBV5-1 and J usage is TRBJ2-1; 9 nucleotides align to TRBD2. The CDR3 covers 16 residues. CDR1 and CDR2 (germline): SGHRS, YFSETQ. V lost 0 bases and J lost 4; bases outside the gene matches: 5. As DNA, the CDR3 is TGCGCCAGCAGCTTGGGGCTCACTAGCGGGTACAATGAGCAGTTCTTC. It encodes CASSLGLTSGYNEQFF.